This note documents a single T cell receptor beta chain sequence. Its antigen is unidentified. Each CDR3 protein is one row after TCRdb ran MiXCR on the 5' RACE reads. The sample contains about 800,000 distinct CDR3 sequences, 10% to 15% of which appear only once. This sample is drawn from a study of CD8 T cells in ankylosing spondylitis. V was cut by 3 bases and J by 4 bases, with 12 bases left in between. CDR3 length: 14 residues. Germline V gives CDR1 DFQATT, CDR2 SNEGSKA (reference sequence). General study results and limits: For ankylosing spondylitis blood, a TCR beta motif of under ten highly homologous variants appeared characteristic.

The rearrangement links TRBV20-1 to TRBJ1-4; D gene uncertain. The clonotype comes from a male donor with ankylosing spondylitis. Sequencing was performed on blood, either unsorted or a sorted T cell fraction (not recorded which). The CDR3 loop is CSASQERDNEKLFF. The DNA for the CDR3 is TGCAGTGCTAGCCAGGAGCGGGATAATGAAAAACTGTTTTTT.